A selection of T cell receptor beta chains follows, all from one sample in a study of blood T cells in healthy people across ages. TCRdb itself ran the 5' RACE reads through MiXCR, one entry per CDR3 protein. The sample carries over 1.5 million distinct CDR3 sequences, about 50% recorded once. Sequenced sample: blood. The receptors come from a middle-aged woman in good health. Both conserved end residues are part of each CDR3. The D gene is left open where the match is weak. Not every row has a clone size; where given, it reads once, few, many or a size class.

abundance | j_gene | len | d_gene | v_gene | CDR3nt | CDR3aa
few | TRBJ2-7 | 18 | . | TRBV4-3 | TGCGCCAGCAGCCAAGGAGTAGGGGGCGGCGGGAGCTCCTACGAGCAGTACTTC | CASSQGVGGGGSSYEQYF
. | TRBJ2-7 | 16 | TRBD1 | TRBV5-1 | TGCGCCAGCAGCTTGGCCTACTCGGGACAGGGATACGAGCAGTACTTC | CASSLAYSGQGYEQYF
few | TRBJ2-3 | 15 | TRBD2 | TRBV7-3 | TGTGCCAGCAGCCCCCAGACTAGCGGGTTTGATACGCAGTATTTT | CASSPQTSGFDTQYF
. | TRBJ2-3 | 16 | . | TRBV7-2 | TGTGCCAGCAGCTTAGGGGGGTCGTTCGGCGCAGATACGCAGTATTTT | CASSLGGSFGADTQYF
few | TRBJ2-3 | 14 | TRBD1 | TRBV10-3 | TGTGCCATCAGTCCGGGACAGAAAGGAGATACGCAGTATTTT | CAISPGQKGDTQYF
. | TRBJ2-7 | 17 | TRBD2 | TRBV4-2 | TGTGCCAGCAGCCAAGCCCTAGCGGGGGGCTACTCCTACGAGCAGTACTTC | CASSQALAGGYSYEQYF
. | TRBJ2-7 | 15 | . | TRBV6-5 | TGTGCCAGCAGTTCTGTGGGGTCCGATGCCTACGAGCAGTACTTC | CASSSVGSDAYEQYF
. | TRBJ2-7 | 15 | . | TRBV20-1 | TGCAGTGCTAGAGACATCGGGGCTTGGGGGAACGAGCAGTACTTC | CSARDIGAWGNEQYF
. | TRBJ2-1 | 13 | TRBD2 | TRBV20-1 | TGCAGTGCTAGACCCGGGCGGGGGGTTGGGCAGTTCTTC | CSARPGRGVGQFF
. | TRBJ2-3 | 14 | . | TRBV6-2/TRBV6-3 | TGTACCAGCATGAGGGCGGGTCTCACAGATACGCAGTATTTT | CTSMRAGLTDTQYF
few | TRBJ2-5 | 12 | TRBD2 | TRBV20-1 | TGCAGTGCTTCCCTAGCGGCCCCGGCCCAGTACTTC | CSASLAAPAQYF
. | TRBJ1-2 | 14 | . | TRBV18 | TGTGCCAGCTCACGTGGGCAGACCCTGGAGGGCTACACCTTC | CASSRGQTLEGYTF
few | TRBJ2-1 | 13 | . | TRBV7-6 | TGTGCCAGCAGCTTAGTCAATCCGGGACCCCAGTTCTTC | CASSLVNPGPQFF
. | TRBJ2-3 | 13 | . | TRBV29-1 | TGCAGCGTTGCTCCAGGGGCCGAAGATACGCAGTATTTT | CSVAPGAEDTQYF
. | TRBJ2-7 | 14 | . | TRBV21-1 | TGTGCCAGGGCCCCAACTAGTTTTCTCCACGAGCAGTACTTC | CARAPTSFLHEQYF
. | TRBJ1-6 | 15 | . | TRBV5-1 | TGCGCCAGCAGCTTGAGCAACAGGCCTAATTCACCCCTCCACTTT | CASSLSNRPNSPLHF
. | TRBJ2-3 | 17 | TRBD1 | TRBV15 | TGTGCCACCAGCAGGACTCCGGGACAGACTATCACAGATACGCAGTATTTT | CATSRTPGQTITDTQYF
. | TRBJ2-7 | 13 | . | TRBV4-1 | TGCGCCAGCAGCCAAGGCCCCGCGCCGGTCCAGTACTTC | CASSQGPAPVQYF
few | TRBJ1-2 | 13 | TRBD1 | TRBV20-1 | TGCAGTGCTTTGACAGGGGGCGCCTATGGCTACACCTTC | CSALTGGAYGYTF
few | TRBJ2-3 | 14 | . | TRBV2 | TGTGCCAGCAGGGAAGGGACCTTAGGGGATACGCAGTATTTT | CASREGTLGDTQYF
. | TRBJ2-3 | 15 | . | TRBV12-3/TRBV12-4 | TGTGCCAGCACTCATCCGGGTTCTAGCACAGATACGCAGTATTTT | CASTHPGSSTDTQYF
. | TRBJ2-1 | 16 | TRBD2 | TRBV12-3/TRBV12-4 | TGTGCCAGCAGTTTTCAGGGCGGGGGGAATTACAATGAGCAGTTCTTC | CASSFQGGGNYNEQFF
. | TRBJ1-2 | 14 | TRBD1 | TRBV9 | TGTGCCAGCAACAAAGGGACAGGGTCTGGTGGCTACACCTTC | CASNKGTGSGGYTF
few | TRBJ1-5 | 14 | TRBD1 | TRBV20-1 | TGCAGTGCCCGGACAGGGGGCAGCAATCAGCCCCAGCATTTT | CSARTGGSNQPQHF
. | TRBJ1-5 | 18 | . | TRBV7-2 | TGTGCCAGCAGCTTCTCCGCAGAGTGGGGTCAACAAAGACAGCCCCAGCATTTT | CASSFSAEWGQQRQPQHF
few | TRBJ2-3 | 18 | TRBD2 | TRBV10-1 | TGCGCCAGCAGTGACCTTCCAGTAGCGGGGGGCCCCGCAGATACGCAGTATTTT | CASSDLPVAGGPADTQYF
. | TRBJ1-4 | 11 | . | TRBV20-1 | TGCAGTGCTGCCGGAAATGAAAAACTGTTTTTT | CSAAGNEKLFF
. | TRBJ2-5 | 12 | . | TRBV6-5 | TGTGCCAGCAGCGACGGGTGGGAGACCCAGTACTTC | CASSDGWETQYF
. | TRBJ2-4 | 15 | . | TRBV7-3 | TGTGCCAGCAGCCCCAGGCCTGCAGCCAAAAACATTCAGTACTTC | CASSPRPAAKNIQYF
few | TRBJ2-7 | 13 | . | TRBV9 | TGTGCCAGCAGCCAAGGGGATCCCTACGAGCAGTACTTC | CASSQGDPYEQYF
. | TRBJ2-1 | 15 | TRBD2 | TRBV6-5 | TGTGCCAGCAGTGCCTCAGCGGGAATCTACAATGAGCAGTTCTTC | CASSASAGIYNEQFF
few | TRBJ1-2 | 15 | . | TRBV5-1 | TGCGCCAGCAGCTTGGACAGTGAAGCTAACTATGGCTACACCTTC | CASSLDSEANYGYTF
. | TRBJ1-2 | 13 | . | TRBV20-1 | TGCAGTGCCGGTGGGGCAGTCAACTATGGCTACACCTTC | CSAGGAVNYGYTF
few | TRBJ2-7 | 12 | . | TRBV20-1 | TGCAGTGCCAACAACGAATACAATGAGCAGTACTTC | CSANNEYNEQYF
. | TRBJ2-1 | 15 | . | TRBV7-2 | TGTGCCAGCAGCTTAGCTCGGGGAATGGAGAATGAGCAGTTCTTC | CASSLARGMENEQFF
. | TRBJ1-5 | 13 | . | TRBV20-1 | TGCAGTGCCCCCCTTAGGGGCAATCAGCCCCAGCATTTT | CSAPLRGNQPQHF
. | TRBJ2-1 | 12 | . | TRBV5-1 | TGCGCCAGCAGCATGATAGGGAATGAGCAGTTCTTC | CASSMIGNEQFF
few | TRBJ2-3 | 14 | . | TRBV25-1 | TGTGCCAGCAGTGAGGGGTTCGGCACAGATACGCAGTATTTT | CASSEGFGTDTQYF
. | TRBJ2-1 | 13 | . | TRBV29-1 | TGCAGCGTTGAGGGACGGGGGAACAATGAGCAGTTCTTC | CSVEGRGNNEQFF
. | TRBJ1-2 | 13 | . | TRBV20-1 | TGCAGTGCTAGAGATGGGAGGGTGTGGGGCTACACCTTC | CSARDGRVWGYTF
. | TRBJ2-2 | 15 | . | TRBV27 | TGTGCCAGCAGTTTATCGGCAGGGATTATCGGGGAGCTGTTTTTT | CASSLSAGIIGELFF
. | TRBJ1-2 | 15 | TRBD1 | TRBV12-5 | TGTGCTAGTGGTGGCGGGACAGGGTATCGGAATGGCTACACCTTC | CASGGGTGYRNGYTF
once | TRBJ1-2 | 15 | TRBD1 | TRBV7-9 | TGTGCCAGCAGCCCGGGACAGGGGTCAGGGGATGGCTACACCTTC | CASSPGQGSGDGYTF
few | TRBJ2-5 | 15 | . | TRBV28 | TGTGCCAGCAGTCTCTTATTGGGTGGCCAAGAGACCCAGTACTTC | CASSLLLGGQETQYF
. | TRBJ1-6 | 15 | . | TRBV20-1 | TGCAGTGCTATCCGACCGACGGGGAATAATTCACCCCTCCACTTT | CSAIRPTGNNSPLHF
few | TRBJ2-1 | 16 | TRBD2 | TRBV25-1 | TGTGCCAGCAGAACTACGAGCGGGGGGGCCTACAATGAGCAGTTCTTC | CASRTTSGGAYNEQFF
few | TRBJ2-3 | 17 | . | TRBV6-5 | TGTGCCAGCAGTTACGGTGCGGGCAGGGTTGACACAGATACGCAGTATTTT | CASSYGAGRVDTDTQYF
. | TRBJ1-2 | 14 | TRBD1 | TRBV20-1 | TGCAGTGCTAGAGGCCAGGGGGGGTCCGTGGGCTACACCTTC | CSARGQGGSVGYTF
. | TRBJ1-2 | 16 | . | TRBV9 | TGTGCCAGCAGCGGGCTGACAGATTTAAGCTCCTATGGCTACACCTTC | CASSGLTDLSSYGYTF
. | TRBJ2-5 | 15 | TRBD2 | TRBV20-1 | TGCAGTGCCGCCTGGGCTAGCGGGGGTTGGGAGACCCAGTACTTC | CSAAWASGGWETQYF
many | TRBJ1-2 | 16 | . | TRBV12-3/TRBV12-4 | TGTGCCAGCAGTTCCCCGCCGGGACGGCCAAACTATGGCTACACCTTC | CASSSPPGRPNYGYTF
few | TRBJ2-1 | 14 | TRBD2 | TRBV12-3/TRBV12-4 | TGTGCCAGCAATGCGGGGGGGGCACACAATGAGCAGTTCTTC | CASNAGGAHNEQFF